This T cell receptor (beta chain) is from a study of a mutant IDH1 vaccine in newly diagnosed glioma. The assay was immunoSEQ multiplex PCR, and TCRdb's table has in-frame clones only and misses some. The data hold approximately 21,000 clones, with just under 90% observed a single time. Comments on this clone: Its antigen remains unknown.

Time point reported: week 11, during vaccination. With topical imiquimod, each dose of the vaccine consisted of 300 ug of mutant IDH1 20-mer peptide. The CDR3 sequence is 15 residues long. V was trimmed by 6 bases and J by 3 bases, leaving 16 bases between them. Germline V gene lookup returns CDR1 MGHDK and CDR2 SYGVNS. The chain has TRBV25-1 and TRBJ2-3; D tentatively reads TRBD1 or TRBD2 (6 bases each). The sample in question was PBMCs, obtained from a glioma patient whose treatment included an IDH1 peptide vaccine. This clonotype was obtained from a woman in her thirties or forties with glioma. In DNA, the CDR3 is TGTGCCAGCAGCCCCCTCGGGGGCAATACAGATACGCAGTATTTT. Its protein is CASSPLGGNTDTQYF.